The 16 T cell receptor beta chains below come from one sample, sequenced in a study of regulatory T cells in long-lasting Graves disease. Time point meaning: newly diagnosed GD, antithyroid drugs for less than 3 months. PBMCs provided the RNA from which the TCR library was made. The TCR beta library used iRepertoire HTBI primers with Arm-PCR amplification of CDR3. TCRdb itself ran the multiplex PCR reads through MiXCR, one entry per CDR3 protein. The sample has roughly 440,000 distinct CDR3 sequences; about 15% are singletons. This same sample was also taken into another study, of T cells in Graves' hyperthyroidism and ophthalmopathy.

This material consisted of peripheral blood mononuclear cells (PBMCs), taken at new diagnosis, from a patient treated with antithyroid drugs. These receptors were obtained from a woman aged 18 to 35 with Graves disease.

In its sample, this clonotype was seen a few times. J is TRBJ2-3 and V is TRBV7-9; 12 positions match TRBD2. This CDR3 is 16 amino acids long. In germline, CDR1 is SEHNR, CDR2 FQNEAQ (reference sequence). V lost 4 bases, J lost 2 bases, and 4 bases stayed unmatched. This CDR3 reads CASSSGLAGTTDTQYF. The CDR3 DNA reads as TGTGCCAGCAGCTCTGGACTAGCGGGAACCACAGATACGCAGTATTTT.

The chain links TRBV10-3 to TRBJ2-1; 7 nucleotides match TRBD1. Germline CDR1 ENHRY, CDR2 SYGVKD. The CDR3 runs 20 residues. With V trimmed by 9 bases and J by 0 bases, 23 bases remained unmatched. DNA of the CDR3: TGTGCCATTAGCGAGAGAGACAGGGTCGATTCTCGGAGCTCCTACAATGAGCAGTTCTTC. Its translation: CAISERDRVDSRSSYNEQFF.

This rearrangement joins TRBV4-3 to TRBJ1-6; 9 positions match TRBD1. CDR1 and CDR2 (germline): LGHNA, YSLEER. The CDR3 totals 16 residues. V gave up 0 bases and J gave up 8 bases; unmatched junction bases: 5. The CDR3 bases are TGCGCCAGCAGCCAAGATATGGACAGGGGAGATTCACCCCTCCACTTT. Its protein product is CASSQDMDRGDSPLHF.

This clonotype was found many times. The J gene is TRBJ1-4, the V gene TRBV28; 9 bases line up with TRBD1. The CDR3 is 16 residues long. Germline CDR1 and CDR2: MDHEN and SYDVKM. V lost 5 bases to trimming and J lost 0 bases; unmatched junction nucleotides: 4. The CDR3, as DNA: TGTGCCAGCAGTAGGACAGGGGAGGCAACTAATGAAAAACTGTTTTTT. This sequence encodes CASSRTGEATNEKLFF.

This clonotype has only a few counts. The chain is built from TRBV20-1 and TRBJ2-7; TRBD2 might be the D (6 bases). From germline, CDR1 is DFQATT and CDR2 SNEGSKA (reference sequence). Trimming cost V 0 bases and J 2 bases, with 11 bases left between them. The CDR3 length is 14 residues. The CDR3 DNA reads as TGCAGTGCTAGAGAGGGGGGAGAAACCTACGAGCAGTACTTC. Amino acids: CSAREGGETYEQYF.

This clonotype appeared a few times. This chain links TRBV20-1 with TRBJ2-1; TRBD2 agrees at 7 bases. Looked up from germline, CDR1 is DFQATT and CDR2 is SNEGSKA (reference sequence). Trimming removed 7 bases from V and 7 bases from J; junction bases left unmatched: 10. The CDR3 contains 13 residues. For the CDR3, the DNA is TGCAGTGTACGGGGGAGGGCCTTGAATGAGCAGTTCTTC. It encodes CSVRGRALNEQFF.

This clonotype was detected a few times. V and J are TRBV6-2 or TRBV6-3 and TRBJ2-5, with 7 nucleotides matching TRBD2. From germline, CDR1 is MNHEY and CDR2 SVGEGT. The CDR3 is 14 residues long. Trimming cost V 5 bases and J 5 bases; bases outside gene matches: 8. The CDR3 loop reads CASSRGLDGETQYF. CDR3 coding DNA: TGTGCCAGCAGTCGCGGACTAGATGGGGAGACCCAGTACTTC.

This clonotype was observed a single time. The chain carries TRBV28 and TRBJ2-1; 9 bases are shared with TRBD1. There are 13 residues in the CDR3. Per the germline V gene, CDR1 is MDHEN and CDR2 is SYDVKM. V was pared by 3 bases and J by 10 bases, with 4 bases of the junction left unmatched. CDR3 DNA sequence: TGTGCCAGCAGTTTCGACAGGGGGTACGAGCAGTTCTTC. Its protein product is CASSFDRGYEQFF.

J is TRBJ1-5 and V is TRBV4-3; tentatively, D is TRBD1 (5 bases). V lost 1 base and J 0 bases, leaving 7 bases between the germline ends. The CDR3 spans 15 residues. Germline lookup yields CDR1 LGHNA and CDR2 YSLEER. CDR3 nucleotides: TGCGCCAGCAGCCAAGTGGGGGGTAGCAATCAGCCCCAGCATTTT. This encodes CASSQVGGSNQPQHF.

V and J are TRBV4-1 and TRBJ2-7; D might be TRBD2 (6 bases). V was shortened by 2 bases and J by 6 bases, with 11 bases between the two germline ends. CDR3 length: 13 residues. Germline values: CDR1 MGHRA, CDR2 YSYEKL. Written as DNA, the CDR3 is TGCGCCAGCAGCCAAAACAGAGCGGGCGAGCAGTACTTC. Translation: CASSQNRAGEQYF.

This clonotype was found many times. The CDR3 coding sequence is TGTGCCAGCAGACCCCAGACCCAAGAGACCCAGTACTTC. It codes for CASRPQTQETQYF. This rearrangement joins TRBV5-5 to TRBJ2-5; no firm D call. Trimming left V 5 bases short and J 1 base short, with 9 bases between. Germline V gene lookup returns CDR1 SGHKS and CDR2 YYEKEE (reference sequence). This CDR3 contains 13 residues.

The genes are TRBV7-9 and TRBJ1-2; D remains ambiguous. The V and J ends lost 5 bases and 3 bases respectively, with 10 bases between them. The CDR3 runs to 13 residues. Germline V lookup: CDR1 SEHNR, CDR2 FQNEAQ (reference sequence). Here the CDR3 reads CASSPPGYYGYTF. In DNA, the CDR3 is TGTGCCAGCAGCCCTCCCGGGTACTATGGCTACACCTTC.

This clonotype occurred once. A much more abundant neighbour one base away suggests this may be a read error. V usage is TRBV27 and J usage is TRBJ2-1, with D perhaps being TRBD1 or TRBD2 (5 bases each). The CDR3 runs 15 residues. CDR1 is MNHEY, CDR2 SMNVEV, per germline (reference sequence). Trimming shortened V by 8 bases and J by 9 bases, and 23 bases separated the two germline ends. CDR3 DNA sequence: TGTGCCAGCGGCCCCCGGAGCATAGGGGCGGGTGAGCAGTTCTTC. Translated: CASGPRSIGAGEQFF.

This clonotype was observed a few times. The V and J genes are TRBV19 and TRBJ2-3; possible D gene TRBD2, 5 bases. The CDR3 length is 13 residues. Trimming took off 5 bases at V and 0 bases at J, with 6 bases between the two ends. Germline V gene data show CDR1 as LNHDA and CDR2 as SQIVND (reference sequence). The CDR3 here is CASSASSTDTQYF. CDR3 nucleotides: TGTGCCAGTAGTGCTAGCAGCACAGATACGCAGTATTTT.

The V call is TRBV20-1, the J call TRBJ2-5; the match to TRBD2 covers 10 bases. This CDR3 is built from 16 residues. CDR1 is DFQATT, CDR2 SNEGSKA, per germline (reference sequence). Trimming removed 4 bases from V and 2 bases from J; junction bases left unmatched: 10. CDR3 loop: CSATTAGGPIQETQYF. In DNA form, the CDR3 reads TGCAGTGCTACTACAGCGGGAGGGCCGATTCAAGAGACCCAGTACTTC.

This clonotype was seen ten or more times. This chain joins TRBV3-1 and TRBJ2-7; TRBD2 agrees at 12 bases. V lost 5 bases, J lost 0 bases, and 2 bases stayed unmatched. CDR1 and CDR2 from the germline V gene are LGHDT and YNNKEL (reference sequence). The CDR3 sequence is 15 residues long. The CDR3 loop reads CASSGLAGPSYEQYF. The CDR3 coding sequence is TGTGCCAGCAGCGGACTAGCGGGGCCCTCCTACGAGCAGTACTTC.